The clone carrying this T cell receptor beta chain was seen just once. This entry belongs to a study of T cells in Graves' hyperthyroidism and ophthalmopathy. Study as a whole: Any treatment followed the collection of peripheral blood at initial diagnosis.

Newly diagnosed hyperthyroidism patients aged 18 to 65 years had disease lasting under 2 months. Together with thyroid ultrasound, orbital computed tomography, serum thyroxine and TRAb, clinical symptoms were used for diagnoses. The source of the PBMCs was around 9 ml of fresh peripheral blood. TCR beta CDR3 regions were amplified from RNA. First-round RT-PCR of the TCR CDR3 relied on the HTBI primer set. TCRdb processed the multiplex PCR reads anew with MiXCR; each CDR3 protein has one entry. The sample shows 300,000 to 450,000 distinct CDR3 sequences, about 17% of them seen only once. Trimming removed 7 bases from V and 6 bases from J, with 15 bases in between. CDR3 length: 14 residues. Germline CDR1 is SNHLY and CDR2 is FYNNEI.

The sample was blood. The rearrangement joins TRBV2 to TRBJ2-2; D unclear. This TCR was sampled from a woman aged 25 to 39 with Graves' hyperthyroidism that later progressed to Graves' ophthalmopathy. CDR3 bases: TGTGCCAGCACTTACAGTTCCTTCGCCGGGGAGCTGTTTTTT. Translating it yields CASTYSSFAGELFF.